These 22 T cell receptor beta chains share one sample of origin, sequenced in a study of CD8 T cells in Susac syndrome. RNA amounts of roughly 0.45 to 1 ug underwent reverse transcription with random hexamers. TCRdb processed the immunoSEQ multiplex PCR reads anew with MiXCR; each CDR3 protein has one entry. Of roughly 120,000 distinct CDR3 sequences in the sample, around 94% were seen once. The sample comprised CD4+ T cells from PBMCs. These receptors originate from a human donor with multiple sclerosis.

The rearrangement uses TRBV9 and TRBJ1-2; no firm D call. With 4 bases removed from V and 8 bases from J, the gap between germline ends came to 21 bases. Germline lookup yields CDR1 SGDLS and CDR2 YYNGEE. The CDR3 totals 15 residues. CDR3 loop: CASSTEFRGEKGYTF. The DNA of the CDR3 is TGTGCCAGCAGCACCGAGTTCCGCGGGGAGAAAGGCTACACCTTC. Full variable domain (outside the CDR3, taken from reference TRBV9 and TRBJ1-2): DSGVTQTPKHLITATGQRVTLRCSPRSGDLSVYWYQQSLDQGLQFLIQYYNGEERAKGNILERFSAQQFPDLHSELNLSSLELGDSALYFCASSTEFRGEKGYTFGSGTRLTVV.

V is TRBV6-1 and J is TRBJ2-2; D not resolved. The germline gives CDR1 MNHNS, CDR2 SASEGT. CDR3 size: 10 residues. V was clipped by 6 bases and J by 6 bases, with 2 bases between them. Here the CDR3 DNA reads TGTGCCAGCAGGGCCGGGGAGCTGTTTTTT. It specifies CASRAGELFF.

The gene calls are TRBV7-2 and TRBJ2-7; D is unresolved. The germline gives CDR1 SGHTA, CDR2 FQGNSA. V was cut by 1 base and J by 5 bases, with 12 bases left in between. This CDR3 contains 14 residues. CDR3 residues: CASSLVPSGDEQYF. For the CDR3, the DNA is TGTGCCAGCAGCTTAGTCCCCTCCGGCGACGAGCAGTACTTC.

The sample holds one count of this clonotype. The chain combines TRBV12-3 or TRBV12-4 with TRBJ2-2; 7 bases are shared with TRBD2. The CDR3 runs to 14 residues. V shed 6 bases and J 2 bases; nucleotides not matched to a gene: 3. The CDR3 here is CASSRGGNTGELFF. The CDR3 DNA follows: TGTGCCAGCAGCCGCGGGGGAAACACCGGGGAGCTGTTTTTT.

This chain links TRBV10-3 with TRBJ2-1; 9 bases align to TRBD1. The CDR3 consists of 15 residues. Trimming cost V 6 bases and J 7 bases; bases outside gene matches: 10. Germline CDR1 is ENHRY and CDR2 is SYGVKD. CDR3 coding DNA: TGTGCCATCAGGTTCCGGGACAGGGATAATAATGAGCAGTTCTTC. Amino acid sequence: CAIRFRDRDNNEQFF.

This chain uses TRBV19 with TRBJ1-2; D is unclear. Between the trimmed V and J ends, which lost 5 bases and 4 bases, there was a span of 11 bases. There are 13 residues in the CDR3. Germline V gene sequence: CDR1 LNHDA, CDR2 SQIVND (reference sequence). Here the CDR3 DNA reads TGTGCCAGTAGTCCCACCTTCGTCTATGGCTACACCTTC. Residues: CASSPTFVYGYTF.

The chain carries TRBV12-3 or TRBV12-4 and TRBJ1-2, with 8 bases matching TRBD1. This CDR3 is 14 amino acids long. The trim removed 7 bases at V and 8 bases at J, leaving 12 bases unmatched. CDR3 in DNA: TGTGCCAGCACCCAGGGGACAGGCTCGGGGGGCTACACCTTC. This gives the protein CASTQGTGSGGYTF.

The rearrangement joins TRBV4-3 to TRBJ2-6; 7 bases are shared with TRBD1. Trimming removed 0 bases from V and 7 bases from J; junction bases left unmatched: 9. CDR1 is LGHNA and CDR2 is YSLEER in the germline V gene. The CDR3 sequence is 17 residues long. CDR3 in DNA: TGCGCCAGCAGCCAAGAGCCCCCCCGACAGGGTGCCAACGTCCTGACTTTC. Amino acid sequence: CASSQEPPRQGANVLTF.

The chain carries TRBV12-3 or TRBV12-4 and TRBJ2-1; D perhaps matches TRBD2 (6 bases). The CDR3 has 17 residues. V lost 5 bases and J 2 bases, leaving 19 bases between the germline ends. In DNA form, the CDR3 reads TGTGCCAGCAGTCAATTTCCCGGGGGAAGTCCCTACAATGAGCAGTTCTTC. It specifies CASSQFPGGSPYNEQFF.

The V and J genes are TRBV2 and TRBJ2-5, with 7 bases that match TRBD1. This CDR3 spans 17 amino acids. The V and J ends lost 7 bases and 2 bases, in that order; junction bases with no gene match: 16. From germline, CDR1 is SNHLY and CDR2 FYNNEI. The CDR3 DNA is TGTGCCAGCACCCGGTCCCCTACAGGGGCCGTACAAGAGACCCAGTACTTC. It codes for CASTRSPTGAVQETQYF.

This clonotype has just a few counts. The V and J genes are TRBV7-2 and TRBJ2-1; weak D call: TRBD2 (6 bases). Germline assignment: CDR1 SGHTA and CDR2 FQGNSA. CDR3 length: 15 amino acids. V lost 1 base and J lost 2, with 9 bases in between. The CDR3 DNA sequence: TGTGCCAGCAGCTTAGGTGGCGGGGCCTACAATGAGCAGTTCTTC. This sequence encodes CASSLGGGAYNEQFF.

The chain links TRBV27 to TRBJ2-7; TRBD1 matches 10 bases. V lost 11 bases to trimming and J lost 2 bases; unmatched junction nucleotides: 6. This CDR3 contains 13 residues. CDR1 and CDR2 (germline): MNHEY, SMNVEV (reference sequence). The CDR3 is CAAGDRGPYEQYF. The CDR3 nucleotides are TGTGCCGCCGGGGACAGGGGCCCCTACGAGCAGTACTTC.

The gene calls are TRBV7-2 and TRBJ2-2; no definite D call. The CDR3 runs 16 residues. V was trimmed by 4 bases and J by 2 bases, leaving 14 bases between them. The germline CDR1 and CDR2 sequences are SGHTA and FQGNSA. CDR3 in DNA: TGTGCCAGCAGCTCCTTCCCCCACTCTAACACCGGGGAGCTGTTTTTT. It translates to CASSSFPHSNTGELFF.

The chain joins TRBV29-1 to TRBJ1-2, with D tentatively TRBD1 (6 bases). Germline V lookup: CDR1 SQVTM, CDR2 ANQGSEA. Between the trimmed V and J ends, which lost 7 bases and 4 bases, there was a span of 13 bases. The CDR3 covers 12 residues. CDR3 region: CSAGGQSYGYTF. The CDR3 DNA is TGCAGCGCAGGAGGACAGAGCTATGGCTACACCTTC.

The rearrangement links TRBV6-5 to TRBJ1-5; no reliable D call. Trimming shortened V by 7 bases and J by 1 base, and 11 bases separated the two germline ends. The CDR3 is made up of 14 amino acids. Germline CDR1 is MNHEY and CDR2 is SVGAGI. The CDR3 reads CASKPSGSNQPQHF. The DNA of the CDR3 is TGTGCCAGCAAGCCCTCCGGGAGCAATCAGCCCCAGCATTTT.

CDR3 coding DNA: TGTGCCTGGAGTGACAGGGGAAGAACCGGGGAGCTGTTTTTT. It encodes CAWSDRGRTGELFF. The V call is TRBV30, the J call TRBJ2-2, with 7 bases lining up with TRBD1. Germline CDR1 GTSNPN, CDR2 SVGIG (reference sequence). This CDR3 comprises 14 residues. J lost 5 bases, V lost 1 base, and 4 bases had no gene match.

The CDR3 region has the DNA TGTGCCAGCAGCTTTGAGCGGGGGATTTCCTACGAGCAGTACTTC. Its protein is CASSFERGISYEQYF. This chain links TRBV7-2 with TRBJ2-7, with 8 bases identical to TRBD2. This CDR3 region has 15 residues. With 3 bases clipped from V and 1 base from J, the junction kept 5 bases outside the gene matches. Germline V gives CDR1 SGHTA, CDR2 FQGNSA.

The V and J genes are TRBV9 and TRBJ1-5; 10 bases align to TRBD1. Germline V CDR1 and CDR2: SGDLS, YYNGEE. V shed 3 bases, J shed 2 bases, and the junction held 2 bases outside the gene matches. The CDR3 is 15 amino acids. In DNA form, the CDR3 reads TGTGCCAGCAGCGGGGGGACAGGGGGCAATCAGCCCCAGCATTTT. Encoded protein: CASSGGTGGNQPQHF.

The rearrangement joins TRBV18 to TRBJ2-7, with 11 bases lining up with TRBD1. J was trimmed by 9 bases and V by 3 bases; bases with no gene match: 1. The CDR3 is 12 residues long. The V gene's germline CDR1 is KGHSH and CDR2 LQKENI. CDR3 region: CASSPGTGGQYF. The CDR3 nucleotides are TGTGCCAGCTCACCTGGGACAGGGGGGCAGTACTTC.

This chain joins TRBV12-3 or TRBV12-4 and TRBJ1-1; D remains unclear. This CDR3 region has 13 residues. The V gene lost 3 bases and the J gene lost 4 bases, with 9 bases spanning the gap. The CDR3 spells CASSLGQSTEAFF. CDR3 DNA: TGTGCCAGCAGTTTGGGCCAGAGCACTGAAGCTTTCTTT.

Concerning this clonotype itself: One end of the junction is discordant with germline, which a read error may explain. CDR3 loop: CASSLIAHSYIEQFF. DNA for the CDR3: TGCGCCAGCAGCTTGATAGCGCACTCCTACATTGAGCAGTTCTTC. The chain has TRBV5-1 and TRBJ2-1, with D maybe TRBD2 (5 bases). The CDR3 spans 15 residues. CDR1 and CDR2 (germline): SGHRS, YFSETQ. Full variable domain (missing parts from reference TRBV5-1 and TRBJ2-1): KAGVTQTPRYLIKTRGQQVTLSCSPISGHRSVSWYQQTPGQGLQFLFEYFSETQRNKGNFPGRFSGRQFSNSRSEMNVSTLELGDSALYLCASSLIAHSYIEQFFGPGTRLTVL.

CDR3 sequence (DNA): TGTGCCAGCACTCCGGGACAGTTCAACACTGAAGCTTTCTTT. Translated, it gives CASTPGQFNTEAFF. The rearrangement uses TRBV6-1 and TRBJ1-1, with 7 nucleotides matching TRBD1. V gave up 7 bases and J gave up 2 bases; unmatched junction bases: 7. CDR3 length: 14 residues. The V gene's germline CDR1 is MNHNS and CDR2 SASEGT.